The rows below give T cell receptor beta chains drawn from one sample of a study of T cell changes during pregnancy in multiple sclerosis. The protocol was immunoSEQ multiplex PCR, while the TCRdb copy is restricted to in-frame clones and leaves out a portion. The table has tens of thousands of clones, over 85% seen once; the top ten hold more than 0.95%. The material sequenced was peripheral blood, taken in the second trimester of pregnancy. These receptors all stem from a female donor in good health, enrolled as a control in a pregnancy study. CDR3s include the opening cysteine and the closing phenylalanine or tryptophan. D genes are given only for firm matches. Clone size is stated in some rows and not others, as once, few, many or a class when expanded.

clone_size j_call d_call v_call cdr3_aa cdr3_nt
- TRBJ1-5 TRBD1 TRBV27 CASGNRGSNQPQHF TGTGCCAGCGGAAACAGGGGTTCCAATCAGCCCCAGCATTTT
- TRBJ2-2 TRBD2 TRBV2 CASSTTSGRPGELFF TGTGCCAGCAGCACAACTAGCGGGAGACCCGGGGAGCTGTTTTTT
- TRBJ1-4 - TRBV7-2 CASSLGPGDNEKLFF TGTGCCAGCAGCTTAGGTCCGGGGGATAATGAAAAACTGTTTTTT
- TRBJ2-3 - TRBV10-3 CAISELLATTDTQYF TGTGCCATCAGTGAGTTGCTAGCGACAACAGATACGCAGTATTTT
- TRBJ1-1 - TRBV5-1 CASSWSRNTEAFF TGCGCCAGCAGCTGGTCGAGGAACACTGAAGCTTTCTTT
- TRBJ1-3 TRBD1 TRBV28 CASSPPGQWSGNTIYF TGTGCCAGCAGTCCACCGGGACAGTGGTCCGGAAACACCATATATTTT
- TRBJ2-5 TRBD2 TRBV25-1 CASGSGEETQYF TGTGCCAGCGGTAGCGGGGAAGAGACCCAGTACTTC
- TRBJ1-5 - TRBV2 CASSDQGLGNQPQHF TGTGCCAGCAGTGACCAGGGGCTAGGAAATCAGCCCCAGCATTTT
once TRBJ2-7 - TRBV2 CASSDPGLGTYEQYF TGTGCCAGCAGTGATCCAGGCCTCGGCACCTACGAGCAGTACTTC
- TRBJ2-3 - TRBV29-1 CSVDTLRGGTDTQYF TGCAGCGTTGACACCCTCAGGGGGGGCACAGATACGCAGTATTTT
few TRBJ2-1 TRBD2 TRBV30 CAWSGLAGNEQFF TGTGCCTGGAGCGGACTAGCGGGAAATGAGCAGTTCTTC
- TRBJ2-7 TRBD1 TRBV4-1 CASSQVLGTDFFYEQYF TGCGCCAGCAGCCAAGTTCTCGGGACAGACTTTTTCTACGAGCAGTACTTC
- TRBJ2-2 TRBD1 TRBV28 CASSLQGATGELFF TGTGCCAGCAGTTTACAGGGGGCGACCGGGGAGCTGTTTTTT
- TRBJ1-5 - TRBV19 CASSITGPVNQPQHF TGTGCCAGTAGTATCACGGGTCCCGTAAATCAGCCCCAGCATTTT
- TRBJ2-7 - TRBV5-6 CASSTGGRNEQYF TGTGCCAGCAGCACTGGGGGGAGGAACGAGCAGTACTTC